Following are 24 T cell receptor beta chains from one sample sequenced in a study of blood T cell repertoires in COVID-19. Profiling relied on immunoSEQ multiplex PCR, and the TCRdb table lists in-frame clones only, not all of them. This table has roughly 59,000 clones, about four fifths appearing once. Sequences were obtained from peripheral blood. All receptors come from a woman aged 80 or older with acute or convalescent COVID-19.

The J gene is TRBJ2-1, the V gene TRBV5-4, with 15 bases that match TRBD2. Germline CDR1 reads SGHNT; CDR2 reads YYREEE (reference sequence). V shed 3 bases, J shed 5 bases, and the junction held 15 bases outside the gene matches. This CDR3 has 20 residues. The CDR3 spells CASSSPGGGGLAGGHNEQFF. In DNA, the CDR3 is TGTGCCAGCAGCTCCCCAGGGGGCGGAGGACTAGCGGGAGGGCACAATGAGCAGTTCTTC.

This clone was counted a single time. The CDR3 sequence: CATSDFRGGEDTQYF. DNA of the CDR3: TGTGCCACCAGTGATTTTCGCGGGGGGGAAGATACGCAGTATTTT. The chain has TRBV24-1 and TRBJ2-3; 9 bases are shared with TRBD2. The CDR3 extends over 15 amino acids. Per germline, CDR1 KGHDR and CDR2 SFDVKD. Trimming removed 1 base from V and 5 bases from J; junction bases left unmatched: 3.

The V gene is TRBV3-1 (or the pseudogene TRBV3-2), the J gene TRBJ2-3; D not certain. The CDR3 spans 15 residues. The V end lost 2 bases, the J end lost 2 bases, and 11 bases lay between the germline ends. Germline V CDR1 and CDR2: LGHDT, YNNKEL (reference sequence). Here the CDR3 reads CASSQLGSATDTQYF. CDR3 sequence (DNA): TGTGCCAGCAGCCAACTCGGGTCGGCCACAGATACGCAGTATTTT.

The V gene is TRBV7-2, the J gene TRBJ1-2; the match to TRBD1 covers 7 bases. The CDR3 length is 14 residues. V gave up 5 bases and J gave up 7 bases; unmatched junction bases: 10. The V gene's germline CDR1 is SGHTA and CDR2 FQGNSA. Here the CDR3 DNA reads TGTGCCAGCAGCCTCTCGACAGGGCTTTCTGGCTACACCTTC. This gives the protein CASSLSTGLSGYTF.

The CDR3 region has the DNA TGCGCCAGCAGCTTACCTCTCGGGACAGGAGGTGAAAAACTGTTTTTT. Translation: CASSLPLGTGGEKLFF. The gene calls are TRBV5-1 and TRBJ1-4; 8 bases are a match to TRBD1. Germline V CDR1 and CDR2: SGHRS, YFSETQ. The CDR3 runs 16 residues. V was pared by 2 bases and J by 7 bases, with 10 bases of the junction left unmatched.

In its sample, this clone was seen a few times. The rearrangement uses TRBV2 and TRBJ1-6, with D uncertain. The V gene's germline CDR1 is SNHLY and CDR2 FYNNEI. Trimming took 8 bases from V and 3 from J, leaving 11 bases between them. This CDR3 has 14 residues. In DNA form, the CDR3 reads TGTGCCAGCGCCCACAGAGTCTATAATTCACCCCTCCACTTT. Residues: CASAHRVYNSPLHF. The variable domain in full, with the rest retrieved from reference TRBV2 and TRBJ1-6, is EPEVTQTPSHQVTQMGQEVILRCVPISNHLYFYWYRQILGQKVEFLVSFYNNEISEKSEIFDDQFSVERPDGSNFTLKIRSTKLEDSAMYFCASAHRVYNSPLHFGNGTRLTVT.

This clone has more than one count but fewer than ten. The chain joins TRBV20-1 to TRBJ1-1, with no clear D. Germline V CDR1 and CDR2: DFQATT, SNEGSKA (reference sequence). Trimming removed 3 bases from V and 4 bases from J, with 9 bases in between. The CDR3 totals 12 residues. The DNA for the CDR3 is TGCAGTGCTAGTGTAGGGAGCACTGAAGCTTTCTTT. This gives the protein CSASVGSTEAFF.

The chain employs TRBV21-1 and TRBJ1-2; TRBD1, the table's D call, was not compared with the DNA. TRBV21-1 is a recognized pseudogene. The CDR3 totals 14 residues. The CDR3 nucleotides read TGTGCCAGCAGCTGGACAGGGGCCAACTATGGCTACACCTTC. Amino acid sequence: CASSWTGANYGYTF.

V usage is TRBV6-5 and J usage is TRBJ1-3; D is perhaps TRBD1 (5 bases). The CDR3 consists of 13 residues. Germline V CDR1 and CDR2: MNHEY, SVGAGI. Trimming took off 8 bases at V and 4 bases at J, with 12 bases between the two ends. In DNA form, the CDR3 reads TGTGCCAGCGAGCGGGGCAAGGGAAACACCATATATTTT. Translated, it gives CASERGKGNTIYF.

This clone was found a few times. J is TRBJ1-4 and V is TRBV24-1; 9 bases fit TRBD1. Germline V CDR1 and CDR2: KGHDR, SFDVKD. V gave up 5 bases and J gave up 7 bases; unmatched junction bases: 7. This CDR3 has 15 residues. CDR3 nucleotide sequence: TGTGCCACCAGTGCAACAGGGGGCTCAGGTGAAAAACTGTTTTTT. It specifies CATSATGGSGEKLFF.

The chain links TRBV5-4 to TRBJ2-1; possibly TRBD1 for D (6 bases). Germline V CDR1 and CDR2: SGHNT, YYREEE (reference sequence). Trimming removed 3 bases at V and 3 bases at J, with 10 bases between. There are 14 residues in the CDR3. The CDR3 spells CASSSVGGYNEQFF. CDR3 in DNA: TGTGCCAGCAGCTCAGTAGGGGGCTACAATGAGCAGTTCTTC. The full variable domain, rest sourced from reference TRBV5-4 and TRBJ2-1, is ETGVTQSPTHLIKTRGQQVTLRCSSQSGHNTVSWYQQALGQGPQFIFQYYREEENGRGNFPPRFSGLQFPNYSSELNVNALELDDSALYLCASSSVGGYNEQFFGPGTRLTVL.

The chain joins TRBV27 to TRBJ2-7; 13 nucleotides align to TRBD2. Per germline, CDR1 MNHEY and CDR2 SMNVEV (reference sequence). J lost 5 bases, V lost 5 bases, and 12 bases had no gene match. CDR3 length: 17 residues. CDR3 region: CASSGPRTSGSIHEQYF. In DNA, the CDR3 is TGTGCCAGCAGTGGCCCCCGGACTAGCGGGAGTATCCACGAGCAGTACTTC.

The CDR3 nucleotides are TGTGCCAGCAGCCCCCTAGCGAGCCAGATCACCGGGGAGCTGTTTTTT. Translation gives CASSPLASQITGELFF. The chain carries TRBV7-9 and TRBJ2-2, with a tentative D call TRBD2 (6 bases). In germline, CDR1 is SEHNR, CDR2 FQNEAQ (reference sequence). The CDR3 runs 16 residues. V shed 5 bases and J shed 4 bases, with 17 bases lying between them.

This clone appeared once. The rearrangement links TRBV7-7 to TRBJ2-1, with a weak D call TRBD1 (6 bases). This CDR3 is built from 16 residues. Germline V gene data show CDR1 as SSHAT and CDR2 as FNYEAQ (reference sequence). Trimming stripped 2 bases from V and 9 bases from J, with 20 bases between. The CDR3 here is CASSLRPRGNGAEQFF. In DNA, the CDR3 is TGTGCCAGCAGCTTACGGCCTAGGGGGAACGGGGCTGAGCAGTTCTTC.

The chain combines TRBV27 with TRBJ1-1; a weak D match, TRBD1 (5 bases). CDR1 MNHEY and CDR2 SMNVEV come from the germline V gene (reference sequence). Trimming took off 5 bases at V and 11 bases at J, with 21 bases between the two ends. CDR3 length: 14 residues. CDR3 loop: CASSPRAGQTGAFF. For the CDR3, the DNA is TGTGCCAGCAGTCCCAGGGCAGGCCAAACTGGGGCTTTCTTT.

The chain employs TRBV14 and TRBJ1-5; the D gene is possibly TRBD1 (5 bases). The germline CDR1 and CDR2 sequences are SGHDN and FVKESK. CDR3 length: 13 residues. V was pared by 4 bases and J by 5 bases, with 9 bases between. CDR3 loop: CASSRGGDQPQHF. The DNA of the CDR3 is TGTGCCAGCAGCCGGGGGGGAGATCAGCCCCAGCATTTT.

The genes are TRBV12-3 or TRBV12-4 and TRBJ1-2; D not resolved. The V and J ends lost 2 bases and 5 bases respectively, with 6 bases between them. This CDR3 has 12 residues. CDR3 residues: CASSLSVYGYTF. The CDR3 DNA reads TGTGCCAGCAGTTTATCGGTATATGGCTACACCTTC.

The rearrangement uses TRBV7-9 and TRBJ2-3; TRBD1 matches 7 bases. This CDR3 comprises 17 residues. Germline V gene lookup returns CDR1 SEHNR and CDR2 FQNEAQ (reference sequence). J gave up 0 bases and V 5 bases, and 11 bases lay outside the gene matches. CDR3 sequence: CASSHNTGAPSTDTQYF. As DNA, the CDR3 is TGTGCCAGCAGCCATAACACAGGGGCCCCTAGCACAGATACGCAGTATTTT.

The chain couples TRBV6-1 to TRBJ1-6, with a tentative D call TRBD1 (6 bases). This CDR3 spans 15 amino acids. V was cut by 3 bases and J by 4 bases, with 10 bases left in between. The germline V gene encodes CDR1 MNHNS and CDR2 SASEGT. CDR3 in amino acids: CASSDGQRYNSPLHF. CDR3 sequence (DNA): TGTGCCAGCAGTGACGGACAGAGGTATAATTCACCCCTCCACTTT.

This chain connects TRBV9 to TRBJ2-5, with 7 nucleotides matching TRBD2. The V gene end was trimmed by 6 bases and the J gene end by 1 base; junction bases not matched to a gene: 9. CDR3 length: 15 residues. The germline V gene encodes CDR1 SGDLS and CDR2 YYNGEE. CDR3 sequence (DNA): TGTGCCAGCAATCCCTCCACTAGCGCCCAAGAGACCCAGTACTTC. Translating gives CASNPSTSAQETQYF.

V usage is TRBV28 and J usage is TRBJ1-2; 7 positions agree with TRBD1. CDR1 is MDHEN, CDR2 SYDVKM, per germline. CDR3 length: 14 residues. The trim removed 6 bases at V and 8 bases at J, leaving 12 bases unmatched. The CDR3 protein is CASSLDRVGTGYTF. In DNA form, the CDR3 reads TGTGCCAGCAGCCTAGACAGGGTGGGTACGGGCTACACCTTC.

This clone has just one count. The chain recombines TRBV3-1 (or the pseudogene TRBV3-2) with TRBJ1-5, with 8 bases lining up with TRBD1. The CDR3 spans 20 residues. The V gene end was trimmed by 1 base and the J gene end by 2 bases; junction bases not matched to a gene: 16. Germline assignment: CDR1 LGHDT and CDR2 YNNKEL (reference sequence). The CDR3 region is CASSQGGRGRGPSRNQPQHF. CDR3 nucleotides: TGTGCCAGCAGCCAAGGAGGAAGGGGCAGGGGGCCATCGCGCAATCAGCCCCAGCATTTT.

V usage is TRBV11-2 and J usage is TRBJ2-1; the match to TRBD2 covers 9 bases. In germline, CDR1 is SGHAT, CDR2 FQNNGV. V was pared by 5 bases and J by 7 bases, with 12 bases of the junction left unmatched. CDR3 length: 16 amino acids. Written as DNA, the CDR3 is TGTGCCAGCAGCCAAGGAGTAGCGGGGGCCGCAAATGAGCAGTTCTTC. Translated: CASSQGVAGAANEQFF. Supplemented by reference TRBV11-2 and TRBJ2-1, the full variable domain reads EAGVAQSPRYKIIEKRQSVAFWCNPISGHATLYWYQQILGQGPKLLIQFQNNGVVDDSQLPKDRFSAERLKGVDSTLKIQPAKLEDSAVYLCASSQGVAGAANEQFFGPGTRLTVL.

This clone was seen once. The chain recombines TRBV20-1 with TRBJ2-7; 11 nucleotides align to TRBD2. Germline lookup yields CDR1 DFQATT and CDR2 SNEGSKA (reference sequence). This CDR3 region has 15 residues. V gave up 3 bases and J gave up 1 base; unmatched junction bases: 5. DNA of the CDR3: TGCAGTGCTAGTGAACTAGCGGGAGTATCCTACGAGCAGTACTTC. Translating gives CSASELAGVSYEQYF.